This T cell receptor (beta chain) is from a study of response to subunit inactivated influenza vaccine. Study-level points and caveats: Researchers suggested that each seasonal influenza vaccination recruits few new T cells.

This clonotype was detected only a few times. What it recognizes is unknown. TCRdb passed the RT-PCR reads through MiXCR, listing each CDR3 protein once. Among 500,000 to 650,000 distinct CDR3 sequences listed, about 7.6% were seen once. The sequencing used PBMCs from blood, collected around 25 months after vaccination. This receptor was taken from a man aged 50 to 69 who received an inactivated influenza vaccine.

CDR3 in DNA: TGTGCCAGCAGCCCGGGACACAATAATGAAAAACTGTTTTTT. Its translation is CASSPGHNNEKLFF. The rearrangement joins TRBV12-3 or TRBV12-4 to TRBJ1-4, with a weak D call TRBD1 (6 bases). The CDR3 runs 14 residues. V was trimmed by 6 bases and J by 4 bases, leaving 12 bases between them.